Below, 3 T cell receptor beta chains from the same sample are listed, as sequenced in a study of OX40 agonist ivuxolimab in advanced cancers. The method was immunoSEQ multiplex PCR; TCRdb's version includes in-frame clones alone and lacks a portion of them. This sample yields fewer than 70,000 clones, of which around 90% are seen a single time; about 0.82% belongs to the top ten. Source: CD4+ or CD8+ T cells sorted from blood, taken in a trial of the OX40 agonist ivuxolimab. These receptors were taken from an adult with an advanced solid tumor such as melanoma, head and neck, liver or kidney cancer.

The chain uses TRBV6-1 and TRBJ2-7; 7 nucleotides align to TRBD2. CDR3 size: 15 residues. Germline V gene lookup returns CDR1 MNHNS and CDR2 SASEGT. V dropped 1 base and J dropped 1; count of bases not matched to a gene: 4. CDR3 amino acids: CASSEGVGGSYEQYF. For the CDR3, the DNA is TGTGCCAGCAGTGAAGGGGTGGGAGGGTCCTACGAGCAGTACTTC.

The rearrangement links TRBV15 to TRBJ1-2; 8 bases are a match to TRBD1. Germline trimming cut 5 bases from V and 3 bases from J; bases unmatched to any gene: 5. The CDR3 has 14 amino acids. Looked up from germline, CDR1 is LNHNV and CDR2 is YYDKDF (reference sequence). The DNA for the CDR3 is TGTGCCACCAGCCCAGGGGGCAGGGACTATGGCTACACCTTC. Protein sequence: CATSPGGRDYGYTF.

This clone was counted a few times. The CDR3 sequence: CASRDGGPGSPLHF. CDR3 coding DNA: TGTGCCAGCAGGGATGGAGGTCCAGGTTCACCCCTCCACTTT. This chain joins TRBV2 and TRBJ1-6; no firm D call. The CDR3 has 14 residues. The V end lost 6 bases, the J end lost 9 bases, and 15 bases lay between the germline ends. CDR1 is SNHLY, CDR2 FYNNEI, per germline.